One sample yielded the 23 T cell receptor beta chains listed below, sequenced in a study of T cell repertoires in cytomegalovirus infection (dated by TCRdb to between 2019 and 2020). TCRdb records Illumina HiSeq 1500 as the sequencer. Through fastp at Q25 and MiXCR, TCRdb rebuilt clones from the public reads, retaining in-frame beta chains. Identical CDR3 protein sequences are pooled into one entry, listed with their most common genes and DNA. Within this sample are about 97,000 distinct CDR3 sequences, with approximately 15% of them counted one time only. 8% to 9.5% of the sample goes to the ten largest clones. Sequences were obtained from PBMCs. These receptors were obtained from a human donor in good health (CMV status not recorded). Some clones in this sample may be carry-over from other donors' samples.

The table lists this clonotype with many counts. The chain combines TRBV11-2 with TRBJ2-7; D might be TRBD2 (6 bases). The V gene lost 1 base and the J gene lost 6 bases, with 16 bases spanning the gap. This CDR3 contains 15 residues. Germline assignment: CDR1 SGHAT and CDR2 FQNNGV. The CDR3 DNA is TGTGCCAGCAGCTTAGGGGGGGTAACAGGTGGCGAGCAGTACTTC. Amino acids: CASSLGGVTGGEQYF.

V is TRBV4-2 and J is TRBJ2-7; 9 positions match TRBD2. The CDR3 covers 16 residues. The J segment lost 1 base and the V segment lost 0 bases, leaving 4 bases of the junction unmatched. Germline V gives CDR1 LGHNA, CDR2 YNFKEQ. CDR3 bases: TGTGCCAGCAGCCAAGAGGCGGGGGGGCAATCCTACGAGCAGTACTTC. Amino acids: CASSQEAGGQSYEQYF.

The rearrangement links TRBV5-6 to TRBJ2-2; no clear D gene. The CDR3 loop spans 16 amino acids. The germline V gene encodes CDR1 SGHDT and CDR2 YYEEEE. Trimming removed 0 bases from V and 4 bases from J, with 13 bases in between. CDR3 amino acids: CASSLDRQTLTGELFF. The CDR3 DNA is TGTGCCAGCAGCTTGGATCGGCAGACCCTCACCGGGGAGCTGTTTTTT. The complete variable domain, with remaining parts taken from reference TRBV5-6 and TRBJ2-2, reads DAGVTQSPTHLIKTRGQQVTLRCSPKSGHDTVSWYQQALGQGPQFIFQYYEEEERQRGNFPDRFSGHQFPNYSSELNVNALLLGDSALYLCASSLDRQTLTGELFFGEGSRLTVL.

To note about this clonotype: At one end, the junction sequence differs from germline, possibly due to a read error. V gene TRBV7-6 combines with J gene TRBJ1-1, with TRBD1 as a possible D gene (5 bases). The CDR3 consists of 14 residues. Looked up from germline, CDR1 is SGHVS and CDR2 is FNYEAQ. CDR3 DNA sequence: TGTGCCAGCAGCTTAGCGCTAAGGGGTCGTGAAGCTTTGTTT. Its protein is CASSLALRGREALF.

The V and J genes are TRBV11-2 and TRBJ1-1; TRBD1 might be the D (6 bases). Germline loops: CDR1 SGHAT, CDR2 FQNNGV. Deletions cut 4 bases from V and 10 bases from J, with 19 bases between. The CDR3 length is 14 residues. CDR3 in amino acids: CASSSTGRGIGAFF. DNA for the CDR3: TGTGCCAGCAGCTCCACCGGCAGGGGTATTGGAGCTTTCTTT.

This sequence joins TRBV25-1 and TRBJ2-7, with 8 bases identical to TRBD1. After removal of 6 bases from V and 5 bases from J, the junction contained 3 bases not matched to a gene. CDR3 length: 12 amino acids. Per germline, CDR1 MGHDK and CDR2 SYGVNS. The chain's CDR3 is CASRGTGNEQYF. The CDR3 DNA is TGTGCCAGCAGGGGGACAGGAAACGAGCAGTACTTC.

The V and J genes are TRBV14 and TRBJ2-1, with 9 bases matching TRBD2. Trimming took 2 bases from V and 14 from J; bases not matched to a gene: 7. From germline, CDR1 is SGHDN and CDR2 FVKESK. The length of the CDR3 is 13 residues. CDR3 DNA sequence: TGTGCCAGCAGCCAAACCGGGACTAGCAATGAGTTCTTC. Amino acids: CASSQTGTSNEFF. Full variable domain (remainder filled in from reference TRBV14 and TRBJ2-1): EAGVTQFPSHSVIEKGQTVTLRCDPISGHDNLYWYRRVMGKEIKFLLHFVKESKQDESGMPNNRFLAERTGGTYSTLKVQPAELEDSGVYFCASSQTGTSNEFFGPGTRLTVL.

Here the CDR3 reads CSARAGQGETEAFF. In nucleotides, the CDR3 is TGCAGTGCTAGAGCGGGACAGGGGGAGACTGAAGCTTTCTTT. The genes are TRBV20-1 and TRBJ1-1; 11 nucleotides match TRBD1. This CDR3 is 14 amino acids long. After removal of 1 base from V and 5 bases from J, the junction contained 3 bases not matched to a gene. Germline loops: CDR1 DFQATT, CDR2 SNEGSKA (reference sequence).

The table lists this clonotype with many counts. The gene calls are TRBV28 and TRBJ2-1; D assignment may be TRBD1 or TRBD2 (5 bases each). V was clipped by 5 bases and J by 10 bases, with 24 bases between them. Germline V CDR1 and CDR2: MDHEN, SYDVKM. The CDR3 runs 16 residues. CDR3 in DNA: TGTGCCAGCAGTGATCCCGCCGGGACGGCCCCAAGAGAGCAGTTCTTC. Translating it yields CASSDPAGTAPREQFF.

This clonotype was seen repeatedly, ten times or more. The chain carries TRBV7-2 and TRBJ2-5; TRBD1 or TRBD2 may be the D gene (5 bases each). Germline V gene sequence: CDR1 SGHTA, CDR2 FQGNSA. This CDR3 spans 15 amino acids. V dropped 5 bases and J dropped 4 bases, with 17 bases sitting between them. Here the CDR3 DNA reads TGTGCCAGCAGCCAAGGGGACCGGTGGGGAGAGACCCAGTACTTC. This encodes CASSQGDRWGETQYF.

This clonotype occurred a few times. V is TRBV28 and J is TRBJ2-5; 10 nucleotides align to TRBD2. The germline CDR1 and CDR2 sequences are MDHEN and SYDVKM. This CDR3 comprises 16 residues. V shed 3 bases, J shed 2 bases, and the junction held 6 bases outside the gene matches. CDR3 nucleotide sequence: TGTGCCAGCAGTTTCAGCGGGGGGGGCGGTCAAGAGACCCAGTACTTC. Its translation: CASSFSGGGGQETQYF.

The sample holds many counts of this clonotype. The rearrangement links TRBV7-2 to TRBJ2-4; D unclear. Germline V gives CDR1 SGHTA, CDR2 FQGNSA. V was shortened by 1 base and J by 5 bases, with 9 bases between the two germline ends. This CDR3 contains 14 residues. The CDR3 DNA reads TGTGCCAGCAGCTTAGAATGGGCAGAAAACATTCAGTACTTC. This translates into CASSLEWAENIQYF.

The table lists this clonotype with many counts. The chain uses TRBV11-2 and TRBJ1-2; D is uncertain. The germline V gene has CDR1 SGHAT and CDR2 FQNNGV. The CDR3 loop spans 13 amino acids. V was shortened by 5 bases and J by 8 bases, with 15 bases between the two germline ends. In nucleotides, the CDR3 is TGTGCCAGCAGCCCAGTACCAGACCGGGGCTACACCTTC. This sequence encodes CASSPVPDRGYTF.

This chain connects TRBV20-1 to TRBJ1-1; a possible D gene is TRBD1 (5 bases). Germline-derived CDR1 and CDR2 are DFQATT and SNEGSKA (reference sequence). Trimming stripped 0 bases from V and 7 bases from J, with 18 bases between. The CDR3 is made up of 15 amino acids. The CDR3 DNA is TGCAGTGCTAGAGAGGGGGGACCCAAGACAAGTGAAGCTTTCTTT. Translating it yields CSAREGGPKTSEAFF.

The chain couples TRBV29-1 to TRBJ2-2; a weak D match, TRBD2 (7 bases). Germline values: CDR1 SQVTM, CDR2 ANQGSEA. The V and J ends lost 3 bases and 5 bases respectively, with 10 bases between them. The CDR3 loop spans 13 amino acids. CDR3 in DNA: TGCAGCGTTGACAGGGGAGGGACCGGGGAGCTGTTTTTT. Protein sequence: CSVDRGGTGELFF.

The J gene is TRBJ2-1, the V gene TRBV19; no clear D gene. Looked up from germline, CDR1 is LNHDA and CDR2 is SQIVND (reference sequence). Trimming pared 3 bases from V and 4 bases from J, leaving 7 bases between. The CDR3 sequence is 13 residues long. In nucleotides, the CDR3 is TGTGCCAGTAGTATTCATGGGTACAATGAGCAGTTCTTC. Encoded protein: CASSIHGYNEQFF.

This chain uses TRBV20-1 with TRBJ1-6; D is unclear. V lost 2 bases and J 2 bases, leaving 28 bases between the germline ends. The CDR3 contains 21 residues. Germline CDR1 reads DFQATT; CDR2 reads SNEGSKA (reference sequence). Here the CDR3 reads CSARRPLPGKGKVAYNSPLHF. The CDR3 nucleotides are TGCAGTGCTAGACGCCCCTTACCCGGAAAGGGAAAGGTCGCCTATAATTCACCCCTCCACTTT.

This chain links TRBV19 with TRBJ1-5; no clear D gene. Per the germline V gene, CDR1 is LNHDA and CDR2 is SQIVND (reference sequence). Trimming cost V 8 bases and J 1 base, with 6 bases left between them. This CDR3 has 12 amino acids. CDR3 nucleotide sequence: TGTGCCAGTCAAGGGAGCAATCAGCCCCAGCATTTT. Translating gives CASQGSNQPQHF.

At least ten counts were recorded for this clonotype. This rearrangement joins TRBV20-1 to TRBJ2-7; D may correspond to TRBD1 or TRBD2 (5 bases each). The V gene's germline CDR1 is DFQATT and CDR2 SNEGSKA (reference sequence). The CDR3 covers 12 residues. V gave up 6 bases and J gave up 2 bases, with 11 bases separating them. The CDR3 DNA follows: TGCAGTGCCGGGACGTCAACCTACGAGCAGTACTTC. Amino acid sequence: CSAGTSTYEQYF.

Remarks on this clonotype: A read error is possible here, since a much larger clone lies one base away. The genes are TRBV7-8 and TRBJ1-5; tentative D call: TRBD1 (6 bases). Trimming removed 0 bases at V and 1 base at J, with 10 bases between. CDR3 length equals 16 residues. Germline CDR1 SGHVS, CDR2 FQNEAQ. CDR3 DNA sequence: TGTGCCAGCAGCTTAGCGCGGACAGCGAGCAATCAGCCCCAGCATTTT. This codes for CASSLARTASNQPQHF. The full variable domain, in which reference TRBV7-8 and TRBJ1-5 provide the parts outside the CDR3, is GAGVSQSPRYKVAKRGQDVALRCDPISGHVSLFWYQQALGQGPEFLTYFQNEAQLDKSGLPSDRFFAERPEGSVSTLKIQRTQQEDSAVYLCASSLARTASNQPQHFGDGTRLSIL.

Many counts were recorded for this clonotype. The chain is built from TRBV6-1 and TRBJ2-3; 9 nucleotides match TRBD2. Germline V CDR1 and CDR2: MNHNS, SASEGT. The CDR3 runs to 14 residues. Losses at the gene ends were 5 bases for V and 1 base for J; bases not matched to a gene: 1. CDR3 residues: CASSWTSGTDTQYF. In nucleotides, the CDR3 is TGTGCCAGCAGTTGGACTAGCGGCACAGATACGCAGTATTTT.

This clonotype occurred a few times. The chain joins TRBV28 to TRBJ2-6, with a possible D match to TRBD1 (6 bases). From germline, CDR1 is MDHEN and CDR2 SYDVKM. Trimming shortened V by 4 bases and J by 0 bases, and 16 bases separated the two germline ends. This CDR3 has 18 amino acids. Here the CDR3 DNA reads TGTGCCAGCAGTTCCCCCACAGGGTTATTCTCTGGGGCCAACGTCCTGACTTTC. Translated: CASSSPTGLFSGANVLTF.

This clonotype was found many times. Here the CDR3 reads CASSWGLYEQYF. The CDR3 nucleotides read TGTGCCAGCAGTTGGGGTCTCTACGAGCAGTACTTC. The chain employs TRBV12-3 or TRBV12-4 and TRBJ2-7; D is uncertain. The germline V and J ends were trimmed by 4 bases and 3 bases, with 7 bases remaining between them. The CDR3 has 12 residues.